Described below is a single T cell receptor beta chain sequence and its context. Trimming shortened V by 6 bases and J by 5 bases, and 12 bases separated the two germline ends. This CDR3 spans 13 amino acids. The data are from a study of T-cell reconstitution after alpha-beta-depleted transplantation in children. The TCRbeta library incorporated unique molecular identifiers. TCRdb processed the PCR reads anew with MiXCR; each CDR3 protein has one entry. Found here are some 500,000 distinct CDR3 sequences, approximately 30% of them singletons; the top ten hold 2% to 2.5%. This sample comprised PBMCs from the stem cell graft donor, obtained from the stem cell graft. The source is a human donor who donated a stem cell graft to a child with aplastic anemia. This chain joins TRBV12-3 or TRBV12-4 and TRBJ2-3; D unclear. The DNA for the CDR3 is TGTGCCAGCAGACGGACCGTGGGAGATACGCAGTATTTT. This gives the protein CASRRTVGDTQYF.